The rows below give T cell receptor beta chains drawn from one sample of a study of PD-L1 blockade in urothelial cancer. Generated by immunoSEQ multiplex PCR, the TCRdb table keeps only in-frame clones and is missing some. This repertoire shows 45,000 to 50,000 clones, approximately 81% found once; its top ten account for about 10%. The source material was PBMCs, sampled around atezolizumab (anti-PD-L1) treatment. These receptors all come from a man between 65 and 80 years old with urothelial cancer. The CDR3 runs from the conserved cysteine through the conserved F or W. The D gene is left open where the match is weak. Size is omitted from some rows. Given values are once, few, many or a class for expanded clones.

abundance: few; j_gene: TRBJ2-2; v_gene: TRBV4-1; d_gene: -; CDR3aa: CASSQSSKSGTGELFF; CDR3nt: TGCGCCAGCAGCCAATCCTCTAAAAGTGGCACCGGGGAGCTGTTTTTT
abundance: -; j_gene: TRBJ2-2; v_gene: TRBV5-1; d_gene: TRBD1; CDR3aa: CASSLPGQGATGELFF; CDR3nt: TGCGCCAGCAGCCTACCGGGACAGGGGGCCACCGGGGAGCTGTTTTTT
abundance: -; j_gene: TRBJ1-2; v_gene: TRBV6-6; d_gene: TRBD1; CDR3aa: CASSTGARVGGYTF; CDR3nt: TGTGCCAGCAGTACAGGGGCCAGGGTCGGTGGCTACACCTTC
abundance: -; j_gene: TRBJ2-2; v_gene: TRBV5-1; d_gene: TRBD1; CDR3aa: CASRTGEAGELFF; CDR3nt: TGCGCCAGCAGGACAGGGGAGGCCGGGGAGCTGTTTTTT
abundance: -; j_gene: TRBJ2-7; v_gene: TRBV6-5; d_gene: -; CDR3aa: CASSPARGNYEQYF; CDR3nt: TGTGCCAGCAGCCCCGCGCGGGGAAACTACGAGCAGTACTTC
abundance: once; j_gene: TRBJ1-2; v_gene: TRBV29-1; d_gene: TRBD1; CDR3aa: CSVGQGMDYGYTF; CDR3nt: TGCAGCGTTGGACAGGGGATGGACTATGGCTACACCTTC
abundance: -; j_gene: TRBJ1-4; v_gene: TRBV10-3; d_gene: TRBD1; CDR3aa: CAISGGSGGDNEKLFF; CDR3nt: TGTGCCATCAGTGGAGGCTCAGGGGGTGATAATGAAAAACTGTTTTTT
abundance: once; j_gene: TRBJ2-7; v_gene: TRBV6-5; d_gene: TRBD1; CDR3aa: CATGTVTYEQYF; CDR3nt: TGTGCCACCGGGACAGTAACCTACGAGCAGTACTTC
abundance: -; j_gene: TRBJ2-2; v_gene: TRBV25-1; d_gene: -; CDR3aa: CASSDNRGNANTGELFF; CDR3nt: TGTGCCAGCAGTGACAACAGAGGGAACGCGAACACCGGGGAGCTGTTTTTT
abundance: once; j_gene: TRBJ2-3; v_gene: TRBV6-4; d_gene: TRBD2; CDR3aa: CASSDRGLAGDTQYF; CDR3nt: TGTGCCAGCAGTGACCGAGGACTAGCTGGAGATACGCAGTATTTT
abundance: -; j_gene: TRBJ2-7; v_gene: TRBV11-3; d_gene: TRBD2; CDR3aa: CASSLLAGLEQYF; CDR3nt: TGTGCCAGCAGCTTGCTAGCGGGGCTCGAGCAGTACTTC
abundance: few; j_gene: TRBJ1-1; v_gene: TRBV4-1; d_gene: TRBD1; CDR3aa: CASSQPGQRNTEAFF; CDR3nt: TGCGCCAGCAGCCAACCGGGACAGAGGAACACTGAAGCTTTCTTT
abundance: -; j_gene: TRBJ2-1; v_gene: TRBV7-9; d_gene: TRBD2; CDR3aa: CASRYPGGENNEQFF; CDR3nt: TGTGCCAGCAGGTACCCCGGGGGGGAAAACAATGAGCAGTTCTTC
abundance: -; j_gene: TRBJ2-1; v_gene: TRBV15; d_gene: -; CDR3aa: CATSRAGDSGIFEQFF; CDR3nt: TGTGCCACCAGCAGAGCGGGAGACAGTGGAATCTTTGAGCAGTTCTTC
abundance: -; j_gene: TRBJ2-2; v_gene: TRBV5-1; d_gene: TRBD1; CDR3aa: CASSWTGGRDTGELFF; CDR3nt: TGCGCCAGCAGCTGGACAGGGGGCAGGGACACCGGGGAGCTGTTTTTT
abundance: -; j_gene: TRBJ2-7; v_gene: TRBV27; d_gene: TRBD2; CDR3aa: CASSPGGRPYEQYF; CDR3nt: TGTGCCAGCAGTCCCGGGGGGAGACCCTACGAGCAGTACTTC
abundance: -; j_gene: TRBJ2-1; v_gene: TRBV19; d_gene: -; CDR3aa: CASSIYQPGLSYNEQFF; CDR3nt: TGTGCCAGTAGTATATACCAGCCGGGACTCTCCTACAATGAGCAGTTCTTC
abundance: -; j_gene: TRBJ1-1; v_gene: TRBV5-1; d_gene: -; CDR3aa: CASRLRDTNTEAFF; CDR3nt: TGCGCCAGCAGACTCAGGGACACAAACACTGAAGCTTTCTTT
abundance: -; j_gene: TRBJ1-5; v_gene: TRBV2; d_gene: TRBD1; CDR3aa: CASSATGSGNQPQHF; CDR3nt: TGTGCCAGCAGCGCGACAGGGTCGGGCAATCAGCCCCAGCATTTT
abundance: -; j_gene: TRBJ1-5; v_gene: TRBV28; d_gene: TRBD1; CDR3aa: CASSRDSYDSNQPQHF; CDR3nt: TGTGCCAGCAGCAGGGACAGCTATGATAGCAATCAGCCCCAGCATTTT
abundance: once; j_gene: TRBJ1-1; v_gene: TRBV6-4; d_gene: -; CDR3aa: CASSVGRAGTEAFF; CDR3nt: TGTGCCAGCAGCGTGGGGAGGGCCGGCACTGAAGCTTTCTTT
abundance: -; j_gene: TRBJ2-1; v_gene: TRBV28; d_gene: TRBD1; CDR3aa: CASKGAALYNEQFF; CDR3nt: TGTGCCAGCAAGGGGGCTGCCCTCTACAATGAGCAGTTCTTC
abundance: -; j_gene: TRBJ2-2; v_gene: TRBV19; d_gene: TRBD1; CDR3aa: CASSIGTGRNTGELFF; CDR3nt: TGTGCCAGTAGTATAGGGACAGGGCGGAACACCGGGGAGCTGTTTTTT
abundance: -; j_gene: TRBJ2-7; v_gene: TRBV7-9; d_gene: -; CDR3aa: CASSPAALAIGQEQYF; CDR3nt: TGTGCCAGCAGCCCCGCGGCGCTAGCGATAGGCCAGGAGCAGTACTTC
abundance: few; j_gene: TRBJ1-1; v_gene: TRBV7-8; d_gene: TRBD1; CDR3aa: CASRSTQGITEAFF; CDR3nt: TGTGCCAGCAGATCAACACAGGGGATCACTGAAGCTTTCTTT
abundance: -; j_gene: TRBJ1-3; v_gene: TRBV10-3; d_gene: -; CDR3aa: CAISFSSRVPGNTIYF; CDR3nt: TGTGCCATCAGTTTCTCGAGCAGGGTACCTGGAAACACCATATATTTT
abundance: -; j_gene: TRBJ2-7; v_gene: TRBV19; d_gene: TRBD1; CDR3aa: CASSIMGQVIPYEQYF; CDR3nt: TGTGCCAGTAGTATAATGGGACAGGTTATACCCTACGAGCAGTACTTC
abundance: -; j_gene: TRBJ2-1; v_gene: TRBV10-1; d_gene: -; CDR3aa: CASGFGGDEQFF; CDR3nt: TGCGCCAGCGGATTCGGAGGCGATGAGCAGTTCTTC
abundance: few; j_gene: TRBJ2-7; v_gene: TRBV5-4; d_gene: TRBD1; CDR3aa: CASRRGQSLDEQYF; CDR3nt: TGTGCCAGCAGACGGGGACAGTCCCTGGACGAGCAGTACTTC
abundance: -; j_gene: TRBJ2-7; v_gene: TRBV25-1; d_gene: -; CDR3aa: CASTGDYEQYF; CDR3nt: TGTGCCAGCACCGGAGATTACGAGCAGTACTTC